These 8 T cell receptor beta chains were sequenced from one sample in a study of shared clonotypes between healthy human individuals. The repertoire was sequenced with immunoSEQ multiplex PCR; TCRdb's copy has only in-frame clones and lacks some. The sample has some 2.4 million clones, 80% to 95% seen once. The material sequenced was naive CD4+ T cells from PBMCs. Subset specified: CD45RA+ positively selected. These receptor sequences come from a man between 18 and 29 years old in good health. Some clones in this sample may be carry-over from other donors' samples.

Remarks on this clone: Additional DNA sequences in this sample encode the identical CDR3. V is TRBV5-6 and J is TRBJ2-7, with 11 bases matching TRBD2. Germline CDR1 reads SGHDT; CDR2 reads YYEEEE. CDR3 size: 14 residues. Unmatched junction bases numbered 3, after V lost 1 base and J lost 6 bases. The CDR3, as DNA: TGTGCCAGCAGCTTGTTAGGACTAGCGGGCGAGCAGTACTTC. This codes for CASSLLGLAGEQYF. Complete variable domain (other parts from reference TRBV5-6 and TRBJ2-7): DAGVTQSPTHLIKTRGQQVTLRCSPKSGHDTVSWYQQALGQGPQFIFQYYEEEERQRGNFPDRFSGHQFPNYSSELNVNALLLGDSALYLCASSLLGLAGEQYFGPGTRLTVT.

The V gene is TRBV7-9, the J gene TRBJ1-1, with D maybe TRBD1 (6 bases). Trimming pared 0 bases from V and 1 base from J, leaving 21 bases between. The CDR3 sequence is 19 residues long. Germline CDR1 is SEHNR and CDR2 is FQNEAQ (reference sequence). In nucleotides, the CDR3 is TGTGCCAGCAGCTTAGCCCGGTTAGACAGGTCATCTCAGAACACTGAAGCTTTCTTT. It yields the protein CASSLARLDRSSQNTEAFF.

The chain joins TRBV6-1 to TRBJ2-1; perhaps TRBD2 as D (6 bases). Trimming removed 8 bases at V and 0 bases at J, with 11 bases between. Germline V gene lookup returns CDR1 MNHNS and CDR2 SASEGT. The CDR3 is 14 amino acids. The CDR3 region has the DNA TGTGCCAGCCTGGGACTGTTCTCCTACAATGAGCAGTTCTTC. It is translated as CASLGLFSYNEQFF.

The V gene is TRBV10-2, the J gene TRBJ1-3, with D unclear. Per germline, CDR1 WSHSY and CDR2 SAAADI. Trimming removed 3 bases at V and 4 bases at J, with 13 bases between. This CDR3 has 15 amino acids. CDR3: CASSDPPRRGNTIYF. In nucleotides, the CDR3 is TGCGCCAGCAGTGACCCCCCCCGGAGGGGAAACACCATATATTTT.

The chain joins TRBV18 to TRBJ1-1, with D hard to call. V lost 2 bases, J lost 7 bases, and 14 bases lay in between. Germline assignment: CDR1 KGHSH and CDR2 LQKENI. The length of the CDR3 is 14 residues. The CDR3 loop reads CASSPGTDVSEAFF. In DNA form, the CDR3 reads TGTGCCAGCTCACCAGGAACGGACGTGAGTGAAGCTTTCTTT.

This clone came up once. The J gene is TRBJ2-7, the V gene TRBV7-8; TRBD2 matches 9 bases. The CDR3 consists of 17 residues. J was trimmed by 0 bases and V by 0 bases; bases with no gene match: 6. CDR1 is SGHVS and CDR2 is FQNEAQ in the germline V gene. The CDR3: CASSLAVRGRASYEQYF. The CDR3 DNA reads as TGTGCCAGCAGCTTAGCTGTCCGCGGGAGGGCCTCCTACGAGCAGTACTTC.

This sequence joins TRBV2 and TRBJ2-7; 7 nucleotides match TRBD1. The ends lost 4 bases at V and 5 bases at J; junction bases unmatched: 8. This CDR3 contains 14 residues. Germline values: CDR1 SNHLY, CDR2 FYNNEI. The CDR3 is CASSVDRASDEQYF. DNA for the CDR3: TGTGCCAGCAGTGTCGACAGGGCGTCCGACGAGCAGTACTTC.

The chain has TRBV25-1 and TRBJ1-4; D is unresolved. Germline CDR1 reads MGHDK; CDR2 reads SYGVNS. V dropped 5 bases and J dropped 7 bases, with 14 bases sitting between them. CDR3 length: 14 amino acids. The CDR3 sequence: CASSPTTGVEKLFF. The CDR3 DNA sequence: TGTGCCAGCAGTCCCACGACCGGGGTTGAAAAACTGTTTTTT.